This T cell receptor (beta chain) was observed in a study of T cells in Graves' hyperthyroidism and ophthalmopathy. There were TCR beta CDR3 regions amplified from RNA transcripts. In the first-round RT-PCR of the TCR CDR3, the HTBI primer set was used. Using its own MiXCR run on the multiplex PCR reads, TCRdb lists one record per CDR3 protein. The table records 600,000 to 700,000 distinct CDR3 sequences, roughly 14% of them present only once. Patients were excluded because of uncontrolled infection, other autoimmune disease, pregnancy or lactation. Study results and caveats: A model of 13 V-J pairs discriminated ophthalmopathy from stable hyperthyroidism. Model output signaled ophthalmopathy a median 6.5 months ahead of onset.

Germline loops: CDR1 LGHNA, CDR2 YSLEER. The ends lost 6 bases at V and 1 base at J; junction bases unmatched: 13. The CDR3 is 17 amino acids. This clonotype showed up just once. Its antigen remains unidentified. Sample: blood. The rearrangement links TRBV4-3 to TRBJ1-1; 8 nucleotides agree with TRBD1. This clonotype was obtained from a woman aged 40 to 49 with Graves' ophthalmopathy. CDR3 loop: CASSRQGPPRQNTEAFF. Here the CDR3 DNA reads TGCGCCAGCAGTCGACAGGGGCCGCCAAGACAGAACACTGAAGCTTTCTTT.